This T cell receptor beta chain came from a study of neurological immune-mediated disorders. The authors made cDNA by 5'RACE with 10-nucleotide random UMIs. In each sequencing run, over 170 million TCR-beta sequences were generated from 15-18 subjects. TCRdb analysed the 5' RACE reads with MiXCR anew, one entry per CDR3 protein. Of tens of thousands of distinct CDR3 sequences listed, about 10% are singletons. CDR1 LNHDA and CDR2 SQIVND come from the germline V gene (reference sequence). Trimming cost V 5 bases and J 8 bases, with 25 bases left between them. This CDR3 is built from 17 residues. This clonotype appeared many times.

The chain uses TRBV19 and TRBJ2-1, with D possibly being TRBD1 or TRBD2 (6 bases each). This TCR derives from an older woman with HTLV-1-associated myelopathy (HAM/TSP). Sequenced sample: PBMCs. This CDR3 is CASSPGPVGGVFYEQFF. The CDR3, as DNA: TGTGCCAGTAGTCCGGGCCCCGTCGGGGGCGTGTTTTATGAGCAGTTCTTC.